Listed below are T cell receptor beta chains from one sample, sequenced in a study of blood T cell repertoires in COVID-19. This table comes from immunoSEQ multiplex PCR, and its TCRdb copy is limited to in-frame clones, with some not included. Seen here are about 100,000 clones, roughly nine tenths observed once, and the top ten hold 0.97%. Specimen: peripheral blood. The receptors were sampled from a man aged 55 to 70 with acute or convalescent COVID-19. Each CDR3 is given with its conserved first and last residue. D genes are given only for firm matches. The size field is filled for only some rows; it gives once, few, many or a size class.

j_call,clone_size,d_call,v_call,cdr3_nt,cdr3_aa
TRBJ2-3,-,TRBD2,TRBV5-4,TGTGCCAGCAGCTTGGGGAGTAGCGGGCGGAACACAGATACGCAGTATTTT,CASSLGSSGRNTDTQYF
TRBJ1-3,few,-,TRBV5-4,TGTGCCAGCAGCTTGGAAGGGGGAGTGGCTGGAAACACCATATATTTT,CASSLEGGVAGNTIYF
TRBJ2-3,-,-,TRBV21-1,TGTGCCAGCAGCGCCTTCTTGTCCGGGCAGCGGACAGATACGCAGTATTTT,CASSAFLSGQRTDTQYF
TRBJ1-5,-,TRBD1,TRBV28,TGTGCCAGCAGTACGGGACAGCCTCTGAGGCAGCCCCAGCATTTT,CASSTGQPLRQPQHF
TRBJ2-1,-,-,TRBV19,TGTGCCAGTAGTATAGAGGGGGGGCGGGCCTACAATGAGCAGTTCTTC,CASSIEGGRAYNEQFF
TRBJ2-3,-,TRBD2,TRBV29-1,TGCAGCGTTGAAGGAGGGGAGGGTAGGGTAGATACGCAGTATTTT,CSVEGGEGRVDTQYF
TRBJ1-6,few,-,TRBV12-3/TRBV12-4,TGTGCCAGCAGTTTTGGCGGAAATTCACCCCTCCACTTT,CASSFGGNSPLHF
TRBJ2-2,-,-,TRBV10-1,TGCGCCAGCAGTGCCCCAGGGTTGGCGAACACCGGGGAGCTGTTTTTT,CASSAPGLANTGELFF
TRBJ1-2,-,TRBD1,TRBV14,TGTGCCAGCAGCTACACCGGGACAGGGGGCAATGGCTACACCTTC,CASSYTGTGGNGYTF
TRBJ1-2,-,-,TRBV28,TGTGCCAGCAGTCAGAACTATGGCTACACCTTC,CASSQNYGYTF
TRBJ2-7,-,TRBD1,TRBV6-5,TGTGCCAGCAGTTACTCCGGGACAGGACACACAGAGCAGTACTTC,CASSYSGTGHTEQYF
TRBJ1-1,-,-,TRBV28,TGTGCCAGCAGTTTAGGGGGGATAGATGAAGCTTTCTTT,CASSLGGIDEAFF
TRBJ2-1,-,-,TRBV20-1,TGCAGTGCTAGTTCCGTCGCGAGCTCCTACAATGAGCAGTTCTTC,CSASSVASSYNEQFF
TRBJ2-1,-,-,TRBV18,TGTGCCAGCTCACTCCCTTCGACTCGGCGCGATGAGCAGTTCTTC,CASSLPSTRRDEQFF
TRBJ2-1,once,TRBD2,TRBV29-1,TGCAGCGCTTCCCTAGCGGTCGGAGGGGATGAGCAGTTCTTC,CSASLAVGGDEQFF
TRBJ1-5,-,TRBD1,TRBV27,TGTGCCAGCAGTATCGGGACAGGCGTTCAGCCCCAGCATTTT,CASSIGTGVQPQHF
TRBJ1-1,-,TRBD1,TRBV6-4,TGTGCCAGCAGGGAAGCAGGGGGAGGGAACACTGAAGCTTTCTTT,CASREAGGGNTEAFF
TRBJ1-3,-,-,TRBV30,TGTGCCTGGAGGACCACAGGGACGGGAAACACCATATATTTT,CAWRTTGTGNTIYF
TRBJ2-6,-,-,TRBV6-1,TGTGCCAGCAGTGCAGGGGCCAGCTCTGGGGCCAACGTCCTGACTTTC,CASSAGASSGANVLTF
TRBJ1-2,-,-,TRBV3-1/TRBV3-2,TGTGCCAGCAGCCACCTAAGACAGAACTATGGCTACACCTTC,CASSHLRQNYGYTF
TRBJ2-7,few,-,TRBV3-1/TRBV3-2,TGTGCCAGCAGCCAAGTAGACGAGCAGTACTTC,CASSQVDEQYF
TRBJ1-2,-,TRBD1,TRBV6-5,TGTGCCAGCAGGGCGGACAGGGGGGCCTATGGCTACACCTTC,CASRADRGAYGYTF
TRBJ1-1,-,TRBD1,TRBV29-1,TGCAGCGTTTATCAGGGGGCCACTGAAGCTTTCTTT,CSVYQGATEAFF
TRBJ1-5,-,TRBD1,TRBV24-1,TGTGCCACCAGTGAGACAGGGAGCAATCAGCCCCAGCATTTT,CATSETGSNQPQHF
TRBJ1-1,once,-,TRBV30,TGTGCCTGGAGCGGGCAGGGGAACACTGAAGCTTTCTTT,CAWSGQGNTEAFF
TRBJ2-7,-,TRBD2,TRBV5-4,TGTGCCAGCAGCTTGGGATCGTCTAGCGGGATTGGCGAGCAGTACTTC,CASSLGSSSGIGEQYF
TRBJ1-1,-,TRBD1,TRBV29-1,TGCAGCGTCGGTGGGACAGTGGGAGCTATGAACACTGAAGCTTTCTTT,CSVGGTVGAMNTEAFF
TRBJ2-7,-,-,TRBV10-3,TGTGCCATCAGTGAGCCCCCGGGAAGCTACGAGCAGTACTTC,CAISEPPGSYEQYF
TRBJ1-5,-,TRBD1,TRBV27,TGTGCCAGCAGTCCCGGACAGGGTGGAGTACCTCAGCCCCAGCATTTT,CASSPGQGGVPQPQHF
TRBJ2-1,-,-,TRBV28,TGTGCCAGCAGACCCTACAGGGTAACCTACAATGAGCAGTTCTTC,CASRPYRVTYNEQFF
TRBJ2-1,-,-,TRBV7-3,TGTGCCAGCAGTTTGACAGTTAAGTCCTACAATGAGCAGTTCTTC,CASSLTVKSYNEQFF
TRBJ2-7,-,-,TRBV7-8,TGTGCCAGCAGCTCCGCAGGTACTTCCTACGAGCAGTACTTC,CASSSAGTSYEQYF
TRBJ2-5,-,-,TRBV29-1,TGCAGCGTTATAGTCAGGGCTAAAGAGACCCAGTACTTC,CSVIVRAKETQYF
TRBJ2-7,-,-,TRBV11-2,TGTGCCAGCAGCCGGGGAGATACCTACTACGAGCAGTACTTC,CASSRGDTYYEQYF
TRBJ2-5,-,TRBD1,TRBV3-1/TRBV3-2,TGTGCCAGCAGCTCCCGCGGACAGGGCTGGGGAGAGACCCAGTACTTC,CASSSRGQGWGETQYF
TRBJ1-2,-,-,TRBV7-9,TGTGCCAGCAGCTTAGTTAGGGGTGTGGAGTATGGCTACACCTTC,CASSLVRGVEYGYTF
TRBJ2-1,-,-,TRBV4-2,TGTGCCAGCAGCAAAAGATCTCAGGGTGAGCAGTTCTTC,CASSKRSQGEQFF
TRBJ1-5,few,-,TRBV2,TGTGCCAGCAGTGGGGGGCCAATTAATCAGCCCCAGCATTTT,CASSGGPINQPQHF
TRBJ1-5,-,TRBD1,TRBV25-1,TGTGCCAGCAGTTCAGGGGGACAGCAGCCCCAGCATTTT,CASSSGGQQPQHF
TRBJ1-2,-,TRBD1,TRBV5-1,TGCGCCAGCGCCTCGGCAGGGGGTTTCGGCTACACCTTC,CASASAGGFGYTF
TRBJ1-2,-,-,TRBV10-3,TGTGCCATCTTATCCCGGGGACCGGGAGGGGGCTACACCTTC,CAILSRGPGGGYTF
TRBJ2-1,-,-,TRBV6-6,TGTGCCAGCACCGGGGAGCAGTTCTTC,CASTGEQFF
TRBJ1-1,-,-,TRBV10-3,TGTGCCATCACCCGCGGGGGCTCCTCGAAGGCAGCTTTCTTT,CAITRGGSSKAAFF
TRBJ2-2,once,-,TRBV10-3,TGTGCCATCAGTGATAGTCCGACGAACACCGGGGAGCTGTTTTTT,CAISDSPTNTGELFF